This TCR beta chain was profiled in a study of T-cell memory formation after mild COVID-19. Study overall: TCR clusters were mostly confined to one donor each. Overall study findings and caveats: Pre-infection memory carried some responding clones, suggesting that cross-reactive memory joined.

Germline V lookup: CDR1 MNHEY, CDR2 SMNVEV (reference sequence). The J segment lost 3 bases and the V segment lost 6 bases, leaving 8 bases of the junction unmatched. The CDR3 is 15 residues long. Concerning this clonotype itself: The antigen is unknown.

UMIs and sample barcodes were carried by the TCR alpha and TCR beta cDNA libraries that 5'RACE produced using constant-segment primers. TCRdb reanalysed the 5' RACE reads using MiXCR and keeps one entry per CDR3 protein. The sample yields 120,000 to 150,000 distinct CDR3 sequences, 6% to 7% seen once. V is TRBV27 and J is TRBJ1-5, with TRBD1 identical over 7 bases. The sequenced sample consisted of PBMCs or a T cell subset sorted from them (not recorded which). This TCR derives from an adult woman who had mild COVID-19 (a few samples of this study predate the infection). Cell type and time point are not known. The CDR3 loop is CASRITGEYNQPQHF. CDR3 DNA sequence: TGTGCCAGCAGAATAACAGGGGAATACAATCAGCCCCAGCATTTT.